Listed below are T cell receptor beta chains from one sample, sequenced in a study of cytomegalovirus exposure and HLA in healthy donors. Using immunoSEQ multiplex PCR, the repertoire was profiled, and TCRdb retains in-frame clones only, with some absent. The profile shows around 120,000 clones, around 76% of them singletons. Sequencing input: PBMCs. The source of these receptors is a man in his fifties in good health and CMV-seropositive. CDR3s include the opening cysteine and the closing phenylalanine or tryptophan. The order of the fields is clone size, D gene, J gene, V gene, CDR3 protein, CDR3 DNA. A D gene is named only where the DNA matches it firmly. Size is stated for part of the rows, as once, few or many counts, or as a class when the clone is expanded.

once | - | TRBJ1-4 | TRBV19 | CASSIRQGGREKLFF | TGTGCCAGTAGTATTCGTCAAGGGGGTAGAGAAAAACTGTTTTTT
few | TRBD1 | TRBJ1-1 | TRBV7-2 | CASSFTLYRGGQENTEAFF | TGTGCCAGCAGCTTTACACTTTATCGAGGGGGACAGGAGAACACTGAAGCTTTCTTT
- | - | TRBJ2-6 | TRBV5-1 | CASSNNRETRVNVLTF | TGCGCCAGCAGCAACAACAGGGAAACACGAGTCAACGTCCTGACTTTC
once | TRBD1 | TRBJ2-7 | TRBV10-3 | CAIRLSGQDYEQYF | TGTGCCATCAGGCTTTCGGGACAGGACTACGAGCAGTACTTC
few | - | TRBJ1-1 | TRBV6-1 | CASGHYYTEAFF | TGTGCCAGCGGACATTATTACACTGAAGCTTTCTTT
- | - | TRBJ1-1 | TRBV7-8 | CASSLFQTGNTEAFF | TGTGCCAGCAGCTTATTCCAGACGGGGAACACTGAAGCTTTCTTT
- | - | TRBJ1-6 | TRBV5-1 | CASSLRTAGESSYNSPLHF | TGCGCCAGCAGCTTGAGGACAGCAGGAGAGAGCTCCTATAATTCACCCCTCCACTTT
- | - | TRBJ1-1 | TRBV7-9 | CSSSLVGAPEAFF | TGTTCCAGCAGCCTAGTGGGGGCCCCTGAAGCTTTCTTT
- | - | TRBJ2-2 | TRBV5-1 | CASSFLAGELFF | TGCGCCAGCAGCTTCCTAGCCGGGGAGCTGTTTTTT
- | - | TRBJ1-1 | TRBV5-4 | CASSSGRTEAFF | TGTGCCAGCAGCTCGGGGAGGACTGAAGCTTTCTTT
- | - | TRBJ1-4 | TRBV5-1 | CASSLEGHGEKLFF | TGCGCCAGCAGCTTGGAGGGGCACGGCGAAAAACTGTTTTTT
- | - | TRBJ1-2 | TRBV28 | CASSLEIRYGYTF | TGTGCCAGCAGTTTGGAGATTCGGTATGGCTACACCTTC
few | - | TRBJ1-3 | TRBV7-9 | CASSGRVLGGNTIYF | TGTGCCAGCAGCGGGCGGGTCTTGGGAGGAAACACCATATATTTT
- | - | TRBJ2-7 | TRBV28 | CASTFPGRPYEQYF | TGTGCCAGCACCTTCCCGGGAAGGCCCTACGAGCAGTACTTC
few | - | TRBJ2-3 | TRBV18 | CASSPPGVGTDTQYF | TGTGCCAGCTCCCCGCCGGGGGTGGGCACAGATACGCAGTATTTT
- | TRBD2 | TRBJ2-1 | TRBV2 | CASSERGLAGGNYNEQFF | TGTGCCAGCAGTGAAAGAGGACTAGCGGGAGGGAATTACAATGAGCAGTTCTTC
once | TRBD1 | TRBJ1-2 | TRBV14 | CASSQDNRGLGYTF | TGTGCCAGCAGCCAAGATAACAGGGGGCTTGGCTACACCTTC
- | TRBD2 | TRBJ2-7 | TRBV11-2 | CASSVSGGPYEQYF | TGTGCCAGCAGCGTTAGCGGGGGGCCCTACGAGCAGTACTTC
- | TRBD1 | TRBJ1-2 | TRBV27 | CASSLRTGGHGYTF | TGTGCCAGCAGTCTTCGGACAGGGGGTCATGGCTACACCTTC
few | - | TRBJ1-4 | TRBV21-1 | CASSAGTNEKLFF | TGTGCCAGCAGCGCAGGAACTAATGAAAAACTGTTTTTT
- | TRBD1 | TRBJ2-7 | TRBV11-3 | CASSLTGGVPHEQYF | TGTGCCAGCAGCTTAACAGGGGGCGTCCCCCACGAGCAGTACTTC
once | TRBD1 | TRBJ1-4 | TRBV27 | CASSLHDRERNEKLFF | TGTGCCAGCAGTTTACACGACAGGGAGCGGAATGAAAAACTGTTTTTT
once | - | TRBJ1-2 | TRBV4-3 | CASRPDPGGNYGYTF | TGCGCCAGCAGACCTGACCCTGGCGGGAACTATGGCTACACCTTC
- | - | TRBJ2-5 | TRBV2 | CAGGVLGETQYF | TGTGCCGGCGGGGTACTCGGAGAGACCCAGTACTTC
few | TRBD2 | TRBJ2-3 | TRBV11-2 | CASNKGLAGPDTQYF | TGTGCCAGCAACAAGGGACTAGCGGGACCAGATACGCAGTATTTT
- | - | TRBJ1-5 | TRBV18 | CASSPLPGNQPQHF | TGTGCCAGCTCACCACTCCCTGGCAATCAGCCCCAGCATTTT
few | TRBD2 | TRBJ2-3 | TRBV18 | CASSSLTSGGTDTQYF | TGTGCCAGCTCGTCTCTGACTAGCGGGGGCACAGATACGCAGTATTTT
- | - | TRBJ1-6 | TRBV9 | CASSAGQYNSPLHF | TGTGCCAGCAGCGCCGGACAGTATAATTCACCCCTCCACTTT
- | - | TRBJ1-2 | TRBV5-4 | CASSLATDYGYTF | TGTGCCAGCAGCTTGGCAACAGACTATGGCTACACCTTC
- | TRBD2 | TRBJ2-1 | TRBV25-1 | CASSERLAGTYNEQFF | TGTGCCAGCAGTGAGCGACTAGCGGGAACGTACAATGAGCAGTTCTTC
- | - | TRBJ1-5 | TRBV2 | CASRLRQSNQPQHF | TGTGCCAGCAGGCTCCGACAGAGCAATCAGCCCCAGCATTTT
- | - | TRBJ2-5 | TRBV21-1 | CASSFWTEQETQYF | TGTGCCAGCAGCTTTTGGACAGAACAAGAGACCCAGTACTTC
- | - | TRBJ1-1 | TRBV29-1 | CSVQTQGTEAFF | TGCAGCGTTCAAACACAGGGAACTGAAGCTTTCTTT
- | - | TRBJ2-7 | TRBV7-2 | CASSLGHRGGYEQYF | TGTGCCAGCAGCTTAGGTCACAGGGGGGGCTACGAGCAGTACTTC
few | TRBD2 | TRBJ2-7 | TRBV4-2 | CASSPYGLAGSYEQYF | TGTGCCAGCAGCCCTTACGGACTAGCGGGATCCTACGAGCAGTACTTC
- | - | TRBJ2-6 | TRBV6-5 | CASSSPGSGANVLTF | TGTGCCAGCAGTTCGCCAGGGTCTGGGGCCAACGTCCTGACTTTC
- | TRBD1 | TRBJ2-3 | TRBV27 | CASSFYDRGNTQYF | TGTGCCAGCAGTTTCTATGACAGGGGAAATACGCAGTATTTT
- | TRBD2 | TRBJ2-1 | TRBV5-1 | CASSSTSGRAYNEQFF | TGCGCCAGCAGCTCGACTAGCGGGAGGGCCTACAATGAGCAGTTCTTC
- | TRBD1 | TRBJ1-1 | TRBV5-6 | CASSPGQGWTEAFF | TGTGCCAGCAGCCCGGGACAGGGCTGGACTGAAGCTTTCTTT
- | - | TRBJ2-7 | TRBV28 | CASGGLSYEQYF | TGTGCCAGCGGGGGCCTCTCCTACGAGCAGTACTTC
- | - | TRBJ2-1 | TRBV5-1 | CASSWSLGYNEQFF | TGCGCCAGCAGCTGGAGTCTTGGTTATAATGAGCAGTTCTTC
- | - | TRBJ2-3 | TRBV2 | CASYPTRGSWVSTDTQYF | TGTGCCAGTTATCCGACGCGGGGTAGCTGGGTAAGCACAGATACGCAGTATTTT
- | - | TRBJ1-3 | TRBV12-2 | CASRFPQAVVVDTIYF | TGTGCAAGTCGCTTTCCCCAAGCCGTTGTAGTGGACACCATATATTTT
- | - | TRBJ1-2 | TRBV5-4 | CASSEAQGHYGYTF | TGTGCCAGCAGCGAAGCACAGGGCCACTATGGCTACACCTTC
- | TRBD2 | TRBJ2-3 | TRBV5-1 | CASSGVAGGPSRTDTQYF | TGCGCCAGCAGTGGAGTAGCGGGGGGGCCGAGTAGAACAGATACGCAGTATTTT
- | TRBD1 | TRBJ1-2 | TRBV2 | CASRAHRDRGHLERGYTF | TGTGCCAGCAGGGCCCACCGGGACAGGGGGCATCTGGAGCGAGGCTACACCTTC
- | TRBD1 | TRBJ1-2 | TRBV6-5 | CASSLDRLTTGYTF | TGTGCCAGCAGCCTGGACAGGCTAACTACGGGCTACACCTTC
- | - | TRBJ2-5 | TRBV7-9 | CASNPVGGTQYF | TGTGCCAGCAATCCGGTGGGGGGGACCCAGTACTTC
- | - | TRBJ2-1 | TRBV27 | CASSLSLASYNEQFF | TGTGCCAGCAGTTTATCGCTAGCGTCCTACAATGAGCAGTTCTTC
- | TRBD1 | TRBJ2-7 | TRBV25-1 | CASSDWGQGGYEQYF | TGTGCCAGCAGTGATTGGGGACAGGGAGGCTACGAGCAGTACTTC
- | - | TRBJ1-5 | TRBV28 | CASLGGFSNQPQHF | TGTGCGTCTTTGGGGGGGTTTAGCAATCAGCCCCAGCATTTT
- | - | TRBJ2-5 | TRBV7-7 | CASGQTPGETQYF | TGTGCCAGCGGCCAGACGCCCGGGGAGACCCAGTACTTC